This T cell receptor beta chain came from a study of blood T cell repertoires in COVID-19. Across the study: Material from acute and convalescent COVID-19 was sourced from the United States, Italy and Spain. The analysed material was cDNA or gDNA that came from T cells, B-cell-depleted T cells, or PBMCs.

This CDR3 spans 16 amino acids. The germline V gene encodes CDR1 MNHNS and CDR2 SASEGT. The ends lost 3 bases at V and 3 bases at J; junction bases unmatched: 8. Authors' data handling: By means of reference gene primer amplification, nucleated cell counts were estimated. Sequenced by immunoSEQ multiplex PCR; TCRdb stores in-frame clones only, minus some. That table is the source of V, J and clone size, and D and trimming were worked out from the DNA. The sample consists of around 220,000 clones, around 85% of them appearing once. Source material: peripheral blood. This TCR was sampled from a woman aged 40 to 50 with active or convalescent COVID-19. V gene TRBV6-1 combines with J gene TRBJ1-1; 9 nucleotides match TRBD1. CDR3 nucleotides: TGTGCCAGCAGTGACCTGGGACAGGGCATTGACACTGAAGCTTTCTTT. Its protein is CASSDLGQGIDTEAFF.